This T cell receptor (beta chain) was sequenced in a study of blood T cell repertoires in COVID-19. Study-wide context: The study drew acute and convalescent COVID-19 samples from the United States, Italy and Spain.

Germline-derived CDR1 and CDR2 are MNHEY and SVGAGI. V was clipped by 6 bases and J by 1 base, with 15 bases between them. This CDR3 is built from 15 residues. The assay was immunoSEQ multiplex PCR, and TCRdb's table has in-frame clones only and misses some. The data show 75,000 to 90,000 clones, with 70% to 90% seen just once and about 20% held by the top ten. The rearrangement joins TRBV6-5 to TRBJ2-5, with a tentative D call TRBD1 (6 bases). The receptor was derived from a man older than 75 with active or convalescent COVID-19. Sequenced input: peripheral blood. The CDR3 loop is CASRPFGTIQETQYF. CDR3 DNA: TGTGCCAGCAGACCCTTCGGGACAATCCAAGAGACCCAGTACTTC.